These 14 T cell receptor beta chains were sequenced from one sample in a study of T cell clonality in common variable immunodeficiency. Using immunoSEQ multiplex PCR, the repertoire was profiled, and TCRdb retains in-frame clones only, with some absent. The sample is made up of some 40,000 clones, none counted only once. Sequenced material: peripheral blood mononuclear cells. These receptor sequences come from a person between 18 and 75 years old in good health.

In this sample, this clone turned up many times. The read gets to within 3 residues of the CDR3 end, and the germline J gene fills in the rest. The chain has TRBV28 and TRBJ1-5; 8 bases align to TRBD1. V dropped 4 bases and J dropped 1; count of bases not matched to a gene: 18. Germline V gives CDR1 MDHEN, CDR2 SYDVKM. This CDR3 region has 20 residues. CDR3 bases read: TGTGCCAGCAGTTCCCCCCTACTGACGGACAGGGAGGGGAGCAATCAGCCC. Translated, it gives CASSSPLLTDREGSNQP. The CDR3 as a whole reads CASSSPLLTDREGSNQPQHF. Complete variable domain (other parts from reference TRBV28 and TRBJ1-5): DVKVTQSSRYLVKRTGEKVFLECVQDMDHENMFWYRQDPGLGLRLIYFSYDVKMKEKGDIPEGYSVSREKKERFSLILESASTNQTSMYLCASSSPLLTDREGSNQPQHFGDGTRLSIL.

This clone has ten or more counts. The read comes to an end 3 residues before the CDR3 does, leaving the germline J gene to fill in the end. The gene calls are TRBV19 and TRBJ1-1, with D uncertain. The CDR3 is 14 residues long. The germline V gene encodes CDR1 LNHDA and CDR2 SQIVND (reference sequence). V lost 1 base and J 0 bases, leaving 6 bases between the germline ends. The part of the CDR3 DNA that was read is TGTGCCAGTAGTATAGGAGGGCTGAACACTGAA. Amino acids: CASSIGGLNTE. The entire CDR3 sequence reads CASSIGGLNTEAFF. The entire variable domain, with the rest obtained from reference TRBV19 and TRBJ1-1, is as follows: DGGITQSPKYLFRKEGQNVTLSCEQNLNHDAMYWYRQDPGQGLRLIYYSQIVNDFQKGDIAEGYSVSREKKESFPLTVTSAQKNPTAFYLCASSIGGLNTEAFFGQGTRLTVV.

This clone was seen at least ten times. The CDR3 end falls 3 residues outside the read, so it is completed with the germline J gene. This rearrangement joins TRBV4-1 to TRBJ2-3, with a tentative D call TRBD2 (6 bases). CDR1 is MGHRA, CDR2 YSYEKL, per germline. Trimming stripped 3 bases from V and 4 bases from J, with 20 bases between. CDR3 size: 17 residues. This chain's CDR3 is CASSHPRLAIGPDTQYF. The sequenced part of the CDR3 DNA is TGCGCCAGCAGCCACCCCCGCCTAGCGATAGGCCCAGATACG.

This clone was found many times. From the germline J gene comes the end of the CDR3, since the read stops 3 residues before it. The gene calls are TRBV2 and TRBJ1-4; no clear D. The CDR3 loop spans 15 amino acids. V shed 6 bases and J shed 0 bases, with 11 bases lying between them. The germline V gene encodes CDR1 SNHLY and CDR2 FYNNEI. CDR3 region: CASRVQSATNEKLFF. The sequenced CDR3 bases are TGTGCCAGCAGGGTACAGTCTGCAACTAATGAAAAA.

This clone was seen repeatedly, ten times or more. The read ends 3 residues before the CDR3 terminus; that terminus is restored from the germline J gene. The chain has TRBV20-1 and TRBJ2-5; maybe TRBD2 (5 bases). The CDR3 has 13 residues. V was cut by 1 base and J by 2 bases, with 8 bases left in between. Germline CDR1 reads DFQATT; CDR2 reads SNEGSKA (reference sequence). The CDR3 here is CSARVTSQETQYF. The sequenced part of the CDR3 DNA is TGCAGTGCTAGAGTAACTAGTCAAGAGACC.

This clone was seen at least ten times. Sequencing ends 3 residues short of the CDR3 end; the germline J gene provides the rest. The chain recombines TRBV20-1 with TRBJ2-3; weak D call: TRBD2 (7 bases). With 3 bases removed from V and 1 base from J, the gap between germline ends came to 14 bases. CDR1 is DFQATT and CDR2 is SNEGSKA in the germline V gene (reference sequence). The CDR3 extends over 15 amino acids. The CDR3 is CSASLGGARTDTQYF. The CDR3 DNA, read in part, is TGCAGTGCTAGTCTGGGGGGGGCCCGCACAGATACG.

Ten or more counts support this clone. The read terminates 3 residues before the CDR3 end, so the remaining end is supplied by the germline J gene. The rearrangement uses TRBV18 and TRBJ2-7; D perhaps matches TRBD1 (6 bases). The CDR3 covers 15 residues. V lost 3 bases to trimming and J lost 2 bases, with 14 bases between them. Germline V gives CDR1 KGHSH, CDR2 LQKENI. This CDR3 is CASSPRPGETYEQYF. The sequenced part of the CDR3 DNA is TGTGCCAGCTCACCCCGCCCAGGGGAAACCTACGAG.

This clone was observed many times. With the read ending 3 residues before the CDR3 end, the germline J gene is used to fill in that end. This sample also contains other DNA sequences that code for the same CDR3. This chain connects TRBV4-1 to TRBJ1-2; D not resolved. The CDR3 is 13 amino acids. CDR1 is MGHRA and CDR2 is YSYEKL in the germline V gene. V lost 2 bases and J lost 7, with 11 bases in between. CDR3 DNA, as far as it was read: TGCGCCAGCAGCCAAATACCGCGCGGTGGC. Translated, it gives CASSQIPRGG. The complete CDR3 protein is CASSQIPRGGYTF.

At least ten counts were recorded for this clone. Read sequence stops 3 residues before the CDR3 end, and the germline J gene provides the missing end. The chain combines TRBV19 with TRBJ1-4; 7 bases map to TRBD1. The CDR3 is 15 amino acids. Germline lookup yields CDR1 LNHDA and CDR2 SQIVND (reference sequence). V lost 8 bases and J lost 0; bases outside the gene matches: 6. Partial CDR3 DNA: TGTGCCAGTGGGAACAGGGGAACAACTAATGAAAAA. It codes for CASGNRGTTNEK. The complete CDR3 sequence is CASGNRGTTNEKLFF.

This clone was observed at least ten times. The CDR3 end lies 3 residues beyond the end of the read and is filled in from the germline J gene. The V gene is TRBV19, the J gene TRBJ1-2, with 9 bases identical to TRBD1. Trimming at V came to 6 bases and at J to 4 bases, leaving 9 bases not matched to a gene. The CDR3 loop spans 15 amino acids. The germline V gene encodes CDR1 LNHDA and CDR2 SQIVND (reference sequence). Partial CDR3 DNA: TGTGCCAGTAGCGACTCCGGGACAGGGCTCTATGGC. Residues: CASSDSGTGLYG. The whole CDR3 sequence is CASSDSGTGLYGYTF.

This clone has ten or more counts. The read comes to an end 3 residues before the CDR3 does, leaving the germline J gene to fill in the end. The chain combines TRBV5-1 with TRBJ2-5; no clear D. CDR1 is SGHRS, CDR2 YFSETQ, per germline. V was cut by 4 bases and J by 0 bases, with 4 bases left in between. The CDR3 is 12 residues long. This CDR3 reads CASSQNQETQYF. CDR3 DNA (partial): TGCGCCAGCAGCCAGAACCAAGAGACC.

This clone has at least ten counts. The observed sequence ends 3 residues before the CDR3 terminus, with the missing tail filled in from the germline J gene. The chain carries TRBV12-3 or TRBV12-4 and TRBJ2-3; maybe TRBD2 (6 bases). The V and J ends lost 2 bases and 6 bases respectively, with 15 bases between them. The CDR3 totals 15 residues. The CDR3 loop is CASSLMGGTLDTQYF. Partial CDR3 DNA: TGTGCCAGCAGTTTAATGGGGGGAACCCTGGATACG.

This clone was seen repeatedly, ten times or more. The read finishes 3 residues shy of the CDR3 end, and the germline J gene is used to complete it. This chain uses TRBV10-1 with TRBJ1-2, with 9 bases that match TRBD1. CDR3 length: 13 residues. With 5 bases clipped from V and 6 bases from J, the junction kept 4 bases outside the gene matches. Germline-derived CDR1 and CDR2 are WNHNN and SYGVQD (reference sequence). Incomplete CDR3 DNA: TGCGCCAGCAGTTCCTGGACAGGGGATGGC. It encodes CASSSWTGDG. The entire CDR3 protein is CASSSWTGDGYTF.

This clone has a count of ten or more. The read gets to within 3 residues of the CDR3 end, and the germline J gene fills in the rest. The V gene is TRBV18, the J gene TRBJ1-4; D not certain. This CDR3 spans 16 amino acids. Deletions cut 0 bases from V and 6 bases from J, with 14 bases between. Germline CDR1 KGHSH, CDR2 LQKENI. CDR3 DNA (partial): TGTGCCAGCTCACCACCTTTCGGGGATTCGGATGAAAAA. As protein: CASSPPFGDSDEK. The CDR3 reads in full as CASSPPFGDSDEKLFF.